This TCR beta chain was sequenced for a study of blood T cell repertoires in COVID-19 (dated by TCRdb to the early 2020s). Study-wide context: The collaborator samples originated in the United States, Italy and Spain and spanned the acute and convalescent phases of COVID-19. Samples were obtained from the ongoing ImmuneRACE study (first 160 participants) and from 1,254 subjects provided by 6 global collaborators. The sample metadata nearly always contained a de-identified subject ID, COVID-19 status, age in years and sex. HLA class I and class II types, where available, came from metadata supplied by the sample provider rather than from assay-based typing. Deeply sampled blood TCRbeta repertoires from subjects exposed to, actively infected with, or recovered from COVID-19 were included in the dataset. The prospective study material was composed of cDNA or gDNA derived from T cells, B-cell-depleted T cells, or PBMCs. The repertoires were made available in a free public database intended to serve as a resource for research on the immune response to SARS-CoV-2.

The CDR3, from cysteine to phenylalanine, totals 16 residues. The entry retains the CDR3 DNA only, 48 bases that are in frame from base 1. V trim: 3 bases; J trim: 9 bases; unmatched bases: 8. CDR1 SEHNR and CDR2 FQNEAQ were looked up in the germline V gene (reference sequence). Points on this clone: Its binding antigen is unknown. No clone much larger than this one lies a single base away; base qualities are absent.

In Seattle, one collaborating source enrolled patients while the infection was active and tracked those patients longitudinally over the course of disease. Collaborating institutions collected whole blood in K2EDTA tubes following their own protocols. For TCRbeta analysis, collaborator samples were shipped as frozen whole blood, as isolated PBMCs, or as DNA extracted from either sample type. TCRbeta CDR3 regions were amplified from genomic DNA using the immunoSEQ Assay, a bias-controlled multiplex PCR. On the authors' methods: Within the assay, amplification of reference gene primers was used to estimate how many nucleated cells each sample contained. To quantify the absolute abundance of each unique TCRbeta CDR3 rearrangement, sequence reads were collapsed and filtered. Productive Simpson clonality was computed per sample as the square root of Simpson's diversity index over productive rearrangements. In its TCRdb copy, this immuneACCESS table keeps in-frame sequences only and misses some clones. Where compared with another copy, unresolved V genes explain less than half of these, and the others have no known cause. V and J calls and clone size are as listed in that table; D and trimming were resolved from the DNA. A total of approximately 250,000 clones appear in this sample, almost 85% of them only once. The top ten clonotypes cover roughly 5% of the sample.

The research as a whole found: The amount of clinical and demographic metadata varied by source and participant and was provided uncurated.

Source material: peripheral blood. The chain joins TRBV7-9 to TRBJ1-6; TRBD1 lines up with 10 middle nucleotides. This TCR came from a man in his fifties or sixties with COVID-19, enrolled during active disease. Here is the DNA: TGTGCCAGCAGCTTCTCCGGGACAGGGGCCAGTTCACCCCTCCACTTT. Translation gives CASSFSGTGASSPLHF.